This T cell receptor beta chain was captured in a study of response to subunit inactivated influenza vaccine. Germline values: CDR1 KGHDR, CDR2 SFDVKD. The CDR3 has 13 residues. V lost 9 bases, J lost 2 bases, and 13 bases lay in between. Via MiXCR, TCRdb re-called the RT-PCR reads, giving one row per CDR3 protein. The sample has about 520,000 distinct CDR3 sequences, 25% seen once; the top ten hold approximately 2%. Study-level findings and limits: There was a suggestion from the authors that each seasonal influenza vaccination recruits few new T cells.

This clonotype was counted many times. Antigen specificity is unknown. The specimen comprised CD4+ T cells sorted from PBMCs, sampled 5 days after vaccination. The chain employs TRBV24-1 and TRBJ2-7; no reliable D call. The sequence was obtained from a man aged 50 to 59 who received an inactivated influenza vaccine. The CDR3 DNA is TGTGCCACCGAGTCTCCGTTTACCTACGAGCAGTACTTC. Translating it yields CATESPFTYEQYF.